Described below is a single T cell receptor (beta chain) sequence and its context. Its cognate antigen is unknown. Time point meaning: week 5, during vaccination. A 20-mer mutant IDH1 peptide at 300 ug was injected subcutaneously with topical imiquimod. Donors had new IDH1-mutant astrocytomas of WHO grade 3 or 4 (ATRX-lost). V was clipped by 0 bases and J by 9 bases, with 22 bases between them. CDR3 size: 17 residues. CDR1 and CDR2 from the germline V gene are SGDLS and YYNGEE. This specimen comes from a study of a mutant IDH1 vaccine in newly diagnosed glioma. Sequencing used immunoSEQ multiplex PCR; TCRdb keeps in-frame clones, though not all of them. The sample records some 33,000 clones, 50% to 60% being singletons.

The chain has TRBV9 and TRBJ2-1, with a tentative D call TRBD2 (6 bases). The receptor was derived from a woman in her late teens or twenties with glioma. Here the sequenced sample was PBMCs, taken from a glioma patient whose treatment included an IDH1 peptide vaccine. Here the CDR3 reads CASSVGGGAAKRGEQFF. The CDR3 coding sequence is TGTGCCAGCAGCGTAGGAGGCGGGGCGGCTAAACGGGGTGAGCAGTTCTTC.